This record looks at one T cell receptor (beta chain) sequence and its context. Its specificity is not known. The data are from a study of blood T cells in healthy people across ages. Regarding the study as a whole: Diversity was higher, and naive CD4+ cells more numerous, in long-lived donors than in aged donors. The CMV status of each donor remained undetermined, and this could have confounded shifts in expanded clonotypes.

About 10 milliliters was the volume of peripheral blood drawn from each donor. Between the trimmed V and J ends, which lost 0 bases and 2 bases, there was a span of 9 bases. Looked up from germline, CDR1 is MGHRA and CDR2 is YSYEKL. This CDR3 is built from 15 residues. Alongside a J-beta primer mix, a sample-barcoded 5' primer served in a second PCR lasting roughly 7 to 11 cycles. Every cDNA molecule bore a tag from a template-switch adaptor containing 12 random nucleotides. Each CDR3 protein gets one entry after TCRdb re-called the 5' RACE reads with MiXCR. The sample has over a million distinct CDR3 sequences; almost 60% are singletons.

The chain links TRBV4-1 to TRBJ2-3; D perhaps matches TRBD2 (6 bases). The sequencing sample was made of blood. This receptor was obtained from a man aged 18 to 29 in good health. Written as DNA, the CDR3 is TGCGCCAGCAGCCAAGAAAAGCGGGTCACAGATACGCAGTATTTT. Its translation is CASSQEKRVTDTQYF.